This TCR beta chain originates from a study of cytomegalovirus exposure and HLA in healthy donors. Findings of the study overall: Among TCR sequences, most were rare, though some public TCRs appeared in many donors. Subsequent analysis revealed that first-cohort TCR clusters tended to co-occur in the 120 or so validation repertoires. The study flagged 150 to 200 TCR beta chains as cytomegalovirus-associated.

The CDR3 consists of 18 residues. The germline CDR1 and CDR2 sequences are MNHEY and SMNVEV (reference sequence). Trimming took 5 bases from V and 0 from J; bases not matched to a gene: 13. This table comes from immunoSEQ multiplex PCR, and its TCRdb copy is limited to in-frame clones, with some not included. The sample holds more than 250,000 clones; approximately 90% are singletons and the top ten take roughly 1.1%. A roughly 120-subject validation cohort, separate from the approximately 610-subject first cohort, supplied the donors. For this clone: The antigen is unknown.

The sequence was collected from a woman under 40 in good health and CMV-seropositive. The sequenced sample was PBMCs. The V gene is TRBV27, the J gene TRBJ2-1; 7 nucleotides agree with TRBD2. DNA for the CDR3: TGTGCCAGCAGTAAGTGGACTAGTTCTATTGCCTCCTACAATGAGCAGTTCTTC. It specifies CASSKWTSSIASYNEQFF.